This TCR beta chain was identified in a study of cytomegalovirus exposure and HLA in healthy donors. Libraries were prepared by immunoSEQ multiplex PCR; TCRdb keeps only in-frame clonotypes and omits some of them. This table holds 150,000 to 200,000 clones, about 83% found once. Note on this clone: Antigen specificity is unknown.

General study results and limits: Most TCR sequences were rare, but some public TCRs occurred in many donors.

The sequencing input was PBMCs. The TCR sequence derives from a woman younger than 35 in good health and CMV-seronegative.

The CDR3 DNA follows: TGCGCCAGCAGTGGCAGAAAAAAAGACAATGAGCAGTTCTTC. Translated: CASSGRKKDNEQFF. The chain combines TRBV10-1 with TRBJ2-1, with D unclear. Germline V gene lookup returns CDR1 WNHNN and CDR2 SYGVQD (reference sequence). This CDR3 has 14 amino acids. Between the trimmed V and J ends, which lost 4 bases and 5 bases, there was a span of 12 bases.